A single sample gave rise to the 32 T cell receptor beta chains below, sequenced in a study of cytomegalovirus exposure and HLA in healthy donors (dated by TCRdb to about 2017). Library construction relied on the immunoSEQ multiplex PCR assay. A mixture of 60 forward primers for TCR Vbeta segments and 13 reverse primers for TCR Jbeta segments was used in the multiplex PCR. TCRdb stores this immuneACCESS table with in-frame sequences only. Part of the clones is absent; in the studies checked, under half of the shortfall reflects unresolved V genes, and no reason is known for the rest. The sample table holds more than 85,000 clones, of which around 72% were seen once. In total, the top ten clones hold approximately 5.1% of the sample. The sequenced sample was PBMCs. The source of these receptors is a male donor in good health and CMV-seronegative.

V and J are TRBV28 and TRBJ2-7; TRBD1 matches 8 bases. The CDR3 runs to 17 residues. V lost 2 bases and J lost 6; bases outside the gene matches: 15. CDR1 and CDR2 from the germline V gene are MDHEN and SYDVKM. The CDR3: CASSLEKGTRGLFEQYF. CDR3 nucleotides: TGTGCCAGCAGTTTAGAGAAGGGGACCAGGGGGCTTTTCGAGCAGTACTTC.

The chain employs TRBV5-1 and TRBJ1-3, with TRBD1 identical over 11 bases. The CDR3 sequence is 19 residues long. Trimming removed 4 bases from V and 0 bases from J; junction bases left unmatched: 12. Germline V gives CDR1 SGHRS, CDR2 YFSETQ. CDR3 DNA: TGCGCCAGCAGCGCGCGGTGGACAGGGGGCCATAGCTCTGGAAACACCATATATTTT. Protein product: CASSARWTGGHSSGNTIYF.

This CDR3 reads CASSTRTQGSNQPQHF. The CDR3 DNA is TGTGCCAGTAGTACCCGAACCCAGGGATCCAATCAGCCCCAGCATTTT. The rearrangement links TRBV19 to TRBJ1-5, with D perhaps TRBD1 (5 bases). Germline CDR1 reads LNHDA; CDR2 reads SQIVND (reference sequence). V was pared by 4 bases and J by 3 bases, with 16 bases between. The CDR3 covers 16 residues.

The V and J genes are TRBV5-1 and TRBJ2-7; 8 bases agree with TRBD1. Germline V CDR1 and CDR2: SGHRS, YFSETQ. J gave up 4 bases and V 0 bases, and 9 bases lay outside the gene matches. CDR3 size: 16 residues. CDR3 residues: CASSLVDRAISYEQYF. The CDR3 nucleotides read TGCGCCAGCAGCTTGGTGGACAGGGCTATCTCGTACGAGCAGTACTTC.

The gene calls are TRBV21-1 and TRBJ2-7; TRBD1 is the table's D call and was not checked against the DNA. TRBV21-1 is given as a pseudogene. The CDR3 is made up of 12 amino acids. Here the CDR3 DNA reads TGTGCCAGCAAAACCCGGGCAGGGGAGCAGTACTTC. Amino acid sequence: CASKTRAGEQYF.

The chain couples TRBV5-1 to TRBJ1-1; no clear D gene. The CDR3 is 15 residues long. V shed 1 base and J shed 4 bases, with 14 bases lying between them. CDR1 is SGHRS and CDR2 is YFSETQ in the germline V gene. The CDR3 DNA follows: TGCGCCAGCAGCTTGCGGTCGGGAGATAGCACTGAAGCTTTCTTT. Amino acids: CASSLRSGDSTEAFF.

CDR3 sequence (DNA): TGCGCCAGCCAAGAACTACAAGACACCGGGGAGCTGTTTTTT. Translating gives CASQELQDTGELFF. V is TRBV5-1 and J is TRBJ2-2; D remains unclear. This CDR3 comprises 14 residues. Trimming took off 7 bases at V and 3 bases at J, with 13 bases between the two ends. Germline V gives CDR1 SGHRS, CDR2 YFSETQ.

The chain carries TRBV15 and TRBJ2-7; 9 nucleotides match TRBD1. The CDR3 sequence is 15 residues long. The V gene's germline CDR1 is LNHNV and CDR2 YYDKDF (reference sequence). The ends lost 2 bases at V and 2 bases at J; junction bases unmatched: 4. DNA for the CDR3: TGTGCCACCAGCAGACCTGGGACAGGGCCCTACGAGCAGTACTTC. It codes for CATSRPGTGPYEQYF. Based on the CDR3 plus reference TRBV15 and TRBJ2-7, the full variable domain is DAMVIQNPRYQVTQFGKPVTLSCSQTLNHNVMYWYQQKSSQAPKLLFHYYDKDFNNEADTPDNFQSRRPNTSFCFLDIRSPGLGDTAMYLCATSRPGTGPYEQYFGPGTRLTVT.

For the CDR3, the DNA is TGTGCCAGCAGCTTAGGGCTGGGAGCACAGCCCCAGCATTTT. Translation: CASSLGLGAQPQHF. V gene TRBV7-2 combines with J gene TRBJ1-5; D ambiguous. The CDR3 totals 14 residues. V lost 1 base and J lost 7, with 11 bases in between. Germline V lookup: CDR1 SGHTA, CDR2 FQGNSA.

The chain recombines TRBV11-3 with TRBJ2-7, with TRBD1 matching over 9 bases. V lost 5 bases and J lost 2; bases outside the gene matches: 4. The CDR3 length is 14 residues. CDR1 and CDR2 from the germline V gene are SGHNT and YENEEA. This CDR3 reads CASSLQGAAYEQYF. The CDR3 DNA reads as TGTGCCAGCAGCCTACAGGGGGCCGCCTACGAGCAGTACTTC.

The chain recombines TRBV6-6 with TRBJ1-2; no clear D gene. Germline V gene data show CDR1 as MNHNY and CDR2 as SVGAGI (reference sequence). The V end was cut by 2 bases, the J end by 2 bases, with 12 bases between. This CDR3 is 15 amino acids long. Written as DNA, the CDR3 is TGTGCCAGCAGTTACACCTTGGGCGACAACTATGGCTACACCTTC. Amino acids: CASSYTLGDNYGYTF.

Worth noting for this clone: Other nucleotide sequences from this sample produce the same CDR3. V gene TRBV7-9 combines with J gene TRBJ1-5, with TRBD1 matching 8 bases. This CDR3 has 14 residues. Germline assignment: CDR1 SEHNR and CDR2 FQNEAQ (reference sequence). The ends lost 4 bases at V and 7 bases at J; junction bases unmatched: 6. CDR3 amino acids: CASSSSTGVQPQHF. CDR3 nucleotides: TGTGCCAGCAGCTCCTCGACAGGGGTGCAGCCCCAGCATTTT. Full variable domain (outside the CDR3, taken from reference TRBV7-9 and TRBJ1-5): DTGVSQNPRHKITKRGQNVTFRCDPISEHNRLYWYRQTLGQGPEFLTYFQNEAQLEKSRLLSDRFSAERPKGSFSTLEIQRTEQGDSAMYLCASSSSTGVQPQHFGDGTRLSIL.

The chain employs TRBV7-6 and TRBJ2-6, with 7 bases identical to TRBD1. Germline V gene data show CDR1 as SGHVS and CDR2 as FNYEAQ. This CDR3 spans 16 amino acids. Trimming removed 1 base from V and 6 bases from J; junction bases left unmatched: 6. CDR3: CASSLGGGALANVLTF. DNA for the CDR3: TGTGCCAGCAGCTTAGGAGGGGGCGCTTTGGCCAACGTCCTGACTTTC.

The CDR3 here is CASSLGVGTGHGGEYF. The CDR3 nucleotides are TGTGCCAGCAGCTTAGGGGTCGGGACAGGTCATGGCGGGGAGTACTTC. J is TRBJ2-7 and V is TRBV7-9; TRBD1 aligns across 8 bases. CDR1 and CDR2 (germline): SEHNR, FQNEAQ (reference sequence). The CDR3 sequence is 16 residues long. V trimming: 1 base; J trimming: 11 bases; junction bases outside the gene matches: 16.

DNA for the CDR3: TGTGCCAGCAGTTACTCCTCCGGGGAGCGAACCGGGGAGCTGTTTTTT. Its translation: CASSYSSGERTGELFF. The chain recombines TRBV6-5 with TRBJ2-2; maybe TRBD2 (5 bases). The V gene's germline CDR1 is MNHEY and CDR2 SVGAGI. Between the trimmed V and J ends, which lost 0 bases and 5 bases, there was a span of 13 bases. CDR3 length equals 16 residues.

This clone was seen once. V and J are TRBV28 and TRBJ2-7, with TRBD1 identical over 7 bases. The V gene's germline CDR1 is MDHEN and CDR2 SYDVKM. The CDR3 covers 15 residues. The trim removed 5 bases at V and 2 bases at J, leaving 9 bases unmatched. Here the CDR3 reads CASSPGTEKPYEQYF. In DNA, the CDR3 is TGTGCCAGCAGTCCGGGGACAGAAAAGCCCTACGAGCAGTACTTC.

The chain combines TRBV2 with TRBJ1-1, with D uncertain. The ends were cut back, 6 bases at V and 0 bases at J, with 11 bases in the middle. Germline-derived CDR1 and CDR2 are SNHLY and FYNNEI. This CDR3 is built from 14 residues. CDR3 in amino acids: CASRTGGLNTEAFF. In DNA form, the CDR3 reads TGTGCCAGCAGAACGGGAGGGCTGAACACTGAAGCTTTCTTT.

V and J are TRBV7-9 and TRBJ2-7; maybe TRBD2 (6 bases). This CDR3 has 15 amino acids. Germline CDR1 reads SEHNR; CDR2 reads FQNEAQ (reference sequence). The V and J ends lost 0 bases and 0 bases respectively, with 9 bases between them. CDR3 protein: CASSLALASSYEQYF. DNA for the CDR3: TGTGCCAGCAGCTTAGCGCTAGCGAGCTCCTACGAGCAGTACTTC.

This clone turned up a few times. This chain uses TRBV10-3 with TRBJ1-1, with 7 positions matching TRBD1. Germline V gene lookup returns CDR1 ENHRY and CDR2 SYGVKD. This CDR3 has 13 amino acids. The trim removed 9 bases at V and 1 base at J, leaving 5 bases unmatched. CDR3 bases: TGTGCCATAACCGGGACAGCGAACACTGAAGCTTTCTTT. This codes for CAITGTANTEAFF.

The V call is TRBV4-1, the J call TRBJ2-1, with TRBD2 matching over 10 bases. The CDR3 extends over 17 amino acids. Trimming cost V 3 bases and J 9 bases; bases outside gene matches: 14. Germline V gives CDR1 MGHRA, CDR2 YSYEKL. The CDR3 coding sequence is TGCGCCAGCAGCCAGTATTCTAGCGGGAGATTGGTGGGTGAGCAGTTCTTC. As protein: CASSQYSSGRLVGEQFF.

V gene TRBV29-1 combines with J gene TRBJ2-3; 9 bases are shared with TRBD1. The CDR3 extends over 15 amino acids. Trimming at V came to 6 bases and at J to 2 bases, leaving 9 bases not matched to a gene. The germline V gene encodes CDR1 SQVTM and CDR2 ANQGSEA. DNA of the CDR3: TGCAGCGTCGCGACAGGGGGTGGCTTCACAGATACGCAGTATTTT. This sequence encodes CSVATGGGFTDTQYF.

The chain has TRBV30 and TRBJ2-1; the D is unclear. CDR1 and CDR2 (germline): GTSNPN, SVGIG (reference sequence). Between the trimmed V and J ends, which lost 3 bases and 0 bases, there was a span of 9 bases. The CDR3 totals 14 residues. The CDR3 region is CAWRVGSSYNEQFF. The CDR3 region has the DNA TGTGCCTGGAGGGTCGGTAGCTCCTACAATGAGCAGTTCTTC.

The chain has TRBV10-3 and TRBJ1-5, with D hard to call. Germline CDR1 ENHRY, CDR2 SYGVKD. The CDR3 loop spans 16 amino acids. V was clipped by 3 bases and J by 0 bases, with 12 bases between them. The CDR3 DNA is TGTGCCATCAGTGACGGTGCAACCGTTAGCAATCAGCCCCAGCATTTT. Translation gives CAISDGATVSNQPQHF.

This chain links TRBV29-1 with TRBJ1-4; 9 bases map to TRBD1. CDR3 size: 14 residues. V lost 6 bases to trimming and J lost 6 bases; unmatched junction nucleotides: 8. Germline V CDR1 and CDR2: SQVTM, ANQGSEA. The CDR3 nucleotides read TGCAGCGTGGACCCGGGACAGGGCGATGAAAAACTGTTTTTT. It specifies CSVDPGQGDEKLFF.

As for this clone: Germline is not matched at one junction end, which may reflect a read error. The CDR3 region has the DNA TGTGCCAGCACCTTAGACGGGAACACTGAAGCTTTCTTT. It translates to CASTLDGNTEAFF. The genes are TRBV7-9 and TRBJ1-1; D call uncertain. This CDR3 comprises 13 residues. Germline V gene data show CDR1 as SEHNR and CDR2 as FQNEAQ (reference sequence).

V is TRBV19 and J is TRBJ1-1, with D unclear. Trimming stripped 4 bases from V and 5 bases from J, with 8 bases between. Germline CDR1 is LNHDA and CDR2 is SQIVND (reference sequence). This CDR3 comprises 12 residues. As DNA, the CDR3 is TGTGCCAGTAGTAGGCGACTGACTGAAGCTTTCTTT. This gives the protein CASSRRLTEAFF.

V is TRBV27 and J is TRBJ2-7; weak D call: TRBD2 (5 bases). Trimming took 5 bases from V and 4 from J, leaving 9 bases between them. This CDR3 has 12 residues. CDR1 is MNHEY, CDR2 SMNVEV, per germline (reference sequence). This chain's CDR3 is CASSLGGYEQYF. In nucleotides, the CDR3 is TGTGCCAGCAGTCTCGGCGGGTACGAGCAGTACTTC.

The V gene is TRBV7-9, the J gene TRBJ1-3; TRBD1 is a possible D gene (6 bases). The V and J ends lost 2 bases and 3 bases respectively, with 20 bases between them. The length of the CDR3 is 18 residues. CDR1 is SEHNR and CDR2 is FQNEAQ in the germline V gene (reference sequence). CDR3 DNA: TGTGCCAGCAGCTTAATTCGATGGGGGACCAGGGGTGGAAACACCATATATTTT. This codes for CASSLIRWGTRGGNTIYF.

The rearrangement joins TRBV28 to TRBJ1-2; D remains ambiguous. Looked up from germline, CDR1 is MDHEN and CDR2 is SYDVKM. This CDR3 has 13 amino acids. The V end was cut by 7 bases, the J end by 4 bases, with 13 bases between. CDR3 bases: TGTGCCAGCACCTCGCAGAACGTCTATGGCTACACCTTC. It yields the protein CASTSQNVYGYTF.

In DNA form, the CDR3 reads TGTGCCAGTAGGGGACAGGCAACCGGCTACACCTTC. Translated: CASRGQATGYTF. This chain links TRBV19 with TRBJ1-2, with 8 positions matching TRBD1. There are 12 residues in the CDR3. V dropped 6 bases and J dropped 8; count of bases not matched to a gene: 5. Germline values: CDR1 LNHDA, CDR2 SQIVND (reference sequence).

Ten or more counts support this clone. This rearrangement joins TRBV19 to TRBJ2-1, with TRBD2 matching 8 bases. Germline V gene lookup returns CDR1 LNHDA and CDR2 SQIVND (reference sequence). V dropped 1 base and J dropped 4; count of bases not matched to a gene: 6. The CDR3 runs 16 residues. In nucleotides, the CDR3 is TGTGCCAGTAGTATAGTCGGTAGCGGGGCTTACAATGAGCAGTTCTTC. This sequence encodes CASSIVGSGAYNEQFF.

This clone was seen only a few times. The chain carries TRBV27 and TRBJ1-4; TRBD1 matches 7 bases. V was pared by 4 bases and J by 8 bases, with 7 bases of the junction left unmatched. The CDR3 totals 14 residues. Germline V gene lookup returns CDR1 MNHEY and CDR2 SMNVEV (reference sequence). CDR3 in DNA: TGTGCCAGCAGTTCTTATACGGACAGGGAAAAACTGTTTTTT. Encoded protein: CASSSYTDREKLFF.